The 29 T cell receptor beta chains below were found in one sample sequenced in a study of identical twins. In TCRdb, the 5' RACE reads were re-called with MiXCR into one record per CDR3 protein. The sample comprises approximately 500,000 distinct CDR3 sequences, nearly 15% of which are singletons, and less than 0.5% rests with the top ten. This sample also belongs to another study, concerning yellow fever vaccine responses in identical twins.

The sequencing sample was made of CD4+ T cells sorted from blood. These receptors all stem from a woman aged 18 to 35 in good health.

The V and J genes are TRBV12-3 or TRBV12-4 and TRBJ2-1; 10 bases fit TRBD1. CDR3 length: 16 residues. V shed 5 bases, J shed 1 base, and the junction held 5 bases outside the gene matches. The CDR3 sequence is CASSPGTGESYNEQFF. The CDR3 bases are TGTGCCAGCAGTCCCGGGACAGGGGAATCCTACAATGAGCAGTTCTTC.

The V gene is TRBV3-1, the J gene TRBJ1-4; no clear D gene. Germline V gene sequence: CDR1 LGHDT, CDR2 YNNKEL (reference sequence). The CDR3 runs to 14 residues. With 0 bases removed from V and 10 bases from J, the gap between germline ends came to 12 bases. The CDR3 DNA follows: TGTGCCAGCAGCCAAGAAGCCGGGATCGGAAAACTGTTTTTT. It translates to CASSQEAGIGKLFF.

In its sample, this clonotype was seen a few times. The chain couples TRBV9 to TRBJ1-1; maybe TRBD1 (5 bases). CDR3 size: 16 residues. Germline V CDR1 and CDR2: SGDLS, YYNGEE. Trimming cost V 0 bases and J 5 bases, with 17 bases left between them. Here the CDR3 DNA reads TGTGCCAGCAGCGTAGGGCCCAATCCTGGGGGTACTGAAGCTTTCTTT. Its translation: CASSVGPNPGGTEAFF.

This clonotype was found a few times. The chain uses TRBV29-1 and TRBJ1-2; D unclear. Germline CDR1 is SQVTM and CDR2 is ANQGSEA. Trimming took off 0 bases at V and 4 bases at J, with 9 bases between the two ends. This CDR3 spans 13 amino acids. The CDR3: CSVEDRIGYGYTF. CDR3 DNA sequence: TGCAGCGTTGAAGATCGAATCGGCTATGGCTACACCTTC.

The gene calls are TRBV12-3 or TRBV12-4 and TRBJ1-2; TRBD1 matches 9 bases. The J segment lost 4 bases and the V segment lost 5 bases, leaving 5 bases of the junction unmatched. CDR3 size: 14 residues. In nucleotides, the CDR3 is TGTGCCAGCAGTGGGACAGGGAGGGGCTATGGCTACACCTTC. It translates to CASSGTGRGYGYTF.

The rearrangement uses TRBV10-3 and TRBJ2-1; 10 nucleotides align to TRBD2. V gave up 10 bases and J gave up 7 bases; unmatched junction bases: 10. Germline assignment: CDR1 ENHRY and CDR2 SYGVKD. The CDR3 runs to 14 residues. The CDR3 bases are TGTGCCACGGCCCTAGCGGGAGCAAGAAATGAGCAGTTCTTC. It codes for CATALAGARNEQFF.

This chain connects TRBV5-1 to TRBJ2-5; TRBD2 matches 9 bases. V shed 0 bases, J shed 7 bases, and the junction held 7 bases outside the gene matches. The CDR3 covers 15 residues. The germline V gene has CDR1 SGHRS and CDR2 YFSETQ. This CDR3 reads CASSLVPSGEGTQYF. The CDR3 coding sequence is TGCGCCAGCAGCTTGGTTCCTAGCGGGGAGGGGACCCAGTACTTC.

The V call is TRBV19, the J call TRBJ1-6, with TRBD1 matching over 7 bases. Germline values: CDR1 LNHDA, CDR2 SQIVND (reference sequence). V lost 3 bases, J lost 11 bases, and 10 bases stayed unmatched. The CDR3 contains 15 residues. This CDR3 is CASSIGSDRTAPLHF. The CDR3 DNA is TGTGCCAGTAGTATTGGATCGGACAGGACCGCACCCCTCCACTTT.

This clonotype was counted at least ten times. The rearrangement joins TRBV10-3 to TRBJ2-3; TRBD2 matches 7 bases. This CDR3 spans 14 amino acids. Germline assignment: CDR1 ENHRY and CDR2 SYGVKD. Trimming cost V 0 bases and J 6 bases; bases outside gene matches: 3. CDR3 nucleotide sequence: TGTGCCATCAGTGAGTCCAGGGAGGGGGATACGCAGTATTTT. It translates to CAISESREGDTQYF.

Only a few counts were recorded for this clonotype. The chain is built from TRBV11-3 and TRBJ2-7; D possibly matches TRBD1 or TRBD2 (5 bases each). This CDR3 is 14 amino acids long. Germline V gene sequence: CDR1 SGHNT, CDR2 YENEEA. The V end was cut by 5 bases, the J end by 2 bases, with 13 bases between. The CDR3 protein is CASSTLGRTYEQYF. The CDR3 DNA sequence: TGTGCCAGCAGCACCCTGGGACGGACCTACGAGCAGTACTTC.

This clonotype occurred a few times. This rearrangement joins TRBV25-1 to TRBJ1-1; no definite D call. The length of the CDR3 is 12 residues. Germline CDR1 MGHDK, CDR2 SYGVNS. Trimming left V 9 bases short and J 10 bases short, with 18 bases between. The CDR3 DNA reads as TGTGCCAGTCGGGCAGCGGGAGCTCCAGCTTTCTTT. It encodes CASRAAGAPAFF. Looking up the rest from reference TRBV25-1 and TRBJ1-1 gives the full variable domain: EADIYQTPRYLVIGTGKKITLECSQTMGHDKMYWYQQDPGMELHLIHYSYGVNSTEKGDLSSESTVSRIRTEHFPLTLESARPSHTSQYLCASRAAGAPAFFGQGTRLTVV.

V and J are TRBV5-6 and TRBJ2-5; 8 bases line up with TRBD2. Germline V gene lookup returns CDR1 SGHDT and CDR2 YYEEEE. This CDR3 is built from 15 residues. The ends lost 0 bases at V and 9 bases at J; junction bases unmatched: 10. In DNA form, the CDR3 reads TGTGCCAGCAGCTTGGTGGACGCTAGCGGGCCGTCCCAGTACTTC. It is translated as CASSLVDASGPSQYF.

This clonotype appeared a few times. The CDR3 reads CASRHRQGMNTEAFF. The DNA of the CDR3 is TGTGCCAGCAGACATAGACAGGGTATGAACACTGAAGCTTTCTTT. The chain has TRBV12-3 or TRBV12-4 and TRBJ1-1; 7 bases are a match to TRBD1. The junction had 7 bases not matched to a gene; V was cut back by 6 bases and J by 0 bases. This CDR3 spans 15 amino acids.

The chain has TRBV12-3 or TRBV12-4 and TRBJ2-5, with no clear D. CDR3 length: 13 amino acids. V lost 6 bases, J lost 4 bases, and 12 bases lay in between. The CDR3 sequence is CASRMTVLETQYF. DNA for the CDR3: TGTGCCAGCAGAATGACCGTTCTAGAGACCCAGTACTTC.

The CDR3 reads CASSVVDGINSPLHF. Here the CDR3 DNA reads TGTGCCAGCAGCGTAGTGGACGGAATTAATTCACCCCTCCACTTT. This chain links TRBV9 with TRBJ1-6; D uncertain. Germline V gene lookup returns CDR1 SGDLS and CDR2 YYNGEE. V was shortened by 0 bases and J by 6 bases, with 10 bases between the two germline ends. This CDR3 contains 15 residues.

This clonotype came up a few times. CDR3 nucleotide sequence: TGTGCCAGTAGTATAGTCGGGACAGCCACCGGGGAGCTGTTTTTT. Residues: CASSIVGTATGELFF. V gene TRBV19 combines with J gene TRBJ2-2; 7 nucleotides line up with TRBD1. This CDR3 region has 15 residues. The germline V gene has CDR1 LNHDA and CDR2 SQIVND (reference sequence). After removal of 1 base from V and 4 bases from J, the junction contained 3 bases not matched to a gene.

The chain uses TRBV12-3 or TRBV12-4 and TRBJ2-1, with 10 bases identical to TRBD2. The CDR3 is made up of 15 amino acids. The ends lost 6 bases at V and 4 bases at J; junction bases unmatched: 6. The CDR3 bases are TGTGCCAGCAGGTCGAGCGGGGGGGGATACAATGAGCAGTTCTTC. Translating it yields CASRSSGGGYNEQFF.

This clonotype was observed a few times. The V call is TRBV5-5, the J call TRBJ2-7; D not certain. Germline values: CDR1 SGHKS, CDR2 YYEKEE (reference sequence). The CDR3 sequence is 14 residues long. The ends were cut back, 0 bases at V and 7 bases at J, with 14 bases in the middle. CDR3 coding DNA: TGTGCCAGCAGCTTGGAAGGTCGGCTGGGGGAGCAGTACTTC. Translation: CASSLEGRLGEQYF.

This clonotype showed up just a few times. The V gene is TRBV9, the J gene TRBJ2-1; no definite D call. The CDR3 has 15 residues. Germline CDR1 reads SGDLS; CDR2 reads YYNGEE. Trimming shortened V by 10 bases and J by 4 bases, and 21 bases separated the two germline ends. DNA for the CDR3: TGTGCCTCTTCGCAGGTGAAGCGTCCATACAATGAGCAGTTCTTC. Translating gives CASSQVKRPYNEQFF.

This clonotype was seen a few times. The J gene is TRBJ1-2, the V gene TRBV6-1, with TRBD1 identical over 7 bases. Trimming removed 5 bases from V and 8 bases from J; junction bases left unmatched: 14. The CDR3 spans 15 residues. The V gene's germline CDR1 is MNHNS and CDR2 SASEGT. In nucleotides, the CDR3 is TGTGCCAGCAGTCCCCCGGGACAGCTCGTGGGGGGCTACACCTTC. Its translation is CASSPPGQLVGGYTF.

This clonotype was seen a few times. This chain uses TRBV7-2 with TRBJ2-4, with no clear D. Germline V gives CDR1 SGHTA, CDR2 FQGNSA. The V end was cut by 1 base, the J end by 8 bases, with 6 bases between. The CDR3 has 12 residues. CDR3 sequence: CASSLVGDIQYF. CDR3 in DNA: TGTGCCAGCAGCTTAGTTGGGGACATTCAGTACTTC.

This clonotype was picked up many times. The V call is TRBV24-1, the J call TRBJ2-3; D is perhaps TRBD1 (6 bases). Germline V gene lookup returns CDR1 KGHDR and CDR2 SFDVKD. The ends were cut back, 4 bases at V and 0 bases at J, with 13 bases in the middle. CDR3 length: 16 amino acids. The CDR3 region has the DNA TGTGCCACCAGTGACCCAGACAGGAAGAGCACAGATACGCAGTATTTT. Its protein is CATSDPDRKSTDTQYF.

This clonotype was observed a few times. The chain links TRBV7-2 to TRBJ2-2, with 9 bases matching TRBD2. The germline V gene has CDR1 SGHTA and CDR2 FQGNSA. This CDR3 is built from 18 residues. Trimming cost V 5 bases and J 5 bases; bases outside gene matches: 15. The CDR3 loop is CASSPRSLGGGETGELFF. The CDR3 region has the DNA TGTGCCAGCAGCCCCCGATCTCTGGGCGGGGGGGAGACCGGGGAGCTGTTTTTT.

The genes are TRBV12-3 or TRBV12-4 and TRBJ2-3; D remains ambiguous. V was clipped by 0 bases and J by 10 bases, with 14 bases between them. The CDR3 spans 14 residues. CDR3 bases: TGTGCCAGCAGTTTAGCGGGTGGCTACCATCCGCAGTATTTT. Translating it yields CASSLAGGYHPQYF.

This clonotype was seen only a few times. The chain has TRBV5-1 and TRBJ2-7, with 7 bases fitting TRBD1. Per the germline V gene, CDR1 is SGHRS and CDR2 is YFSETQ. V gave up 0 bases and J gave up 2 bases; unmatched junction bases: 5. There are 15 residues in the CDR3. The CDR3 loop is CASSLDSGGTYEQYF. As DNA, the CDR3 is TGCGCCAGCAGCTTGGATTCAGGGGGTACCTACGAGCAGTACTTC. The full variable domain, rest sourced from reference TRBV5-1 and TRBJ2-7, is KAGVTQTPRYLIKTRGQQVTLSCSPISGHRSVSWYQQTPGQGLQFLFEYFSETQRNKGNFPGRFSGRQFSNSRSEMNVSTLELGDSALYLCASSLDSGGTYEQYFGPGTRLTVT.

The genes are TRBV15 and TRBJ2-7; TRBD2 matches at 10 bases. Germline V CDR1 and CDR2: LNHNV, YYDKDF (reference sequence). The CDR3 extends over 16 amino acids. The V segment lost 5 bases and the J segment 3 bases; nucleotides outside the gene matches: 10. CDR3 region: CATSGLLAGPYYEQYF. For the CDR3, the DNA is TGTGCCACCAGCGGCCTACTAGCGGGACCATACTACGAGCAGTACTTC.

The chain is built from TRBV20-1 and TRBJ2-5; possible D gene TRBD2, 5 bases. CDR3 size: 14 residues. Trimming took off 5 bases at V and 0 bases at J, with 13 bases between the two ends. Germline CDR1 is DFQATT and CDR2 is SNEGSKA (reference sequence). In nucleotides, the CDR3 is TGCAGTGCTGGAGGCGGGTTGGACCAAGAGACCCAGTACTTC. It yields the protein CSAGGGLDQETQYF.

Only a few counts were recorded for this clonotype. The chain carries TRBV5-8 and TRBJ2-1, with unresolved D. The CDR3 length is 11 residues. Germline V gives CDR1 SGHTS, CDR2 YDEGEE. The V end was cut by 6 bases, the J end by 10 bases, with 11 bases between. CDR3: CASNPAGEQFF. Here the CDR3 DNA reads TGTGCCAGCAATCCGGCTGGGGAGCAGTTCTTC.

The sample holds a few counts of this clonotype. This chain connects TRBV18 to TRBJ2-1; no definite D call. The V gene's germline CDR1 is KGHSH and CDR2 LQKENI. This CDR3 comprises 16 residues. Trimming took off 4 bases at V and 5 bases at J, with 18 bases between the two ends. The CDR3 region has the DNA TGTGCCAGCTCACGGACCGGGCCACTCACAAACAATGAGCAGTTCTTC. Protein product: CASSRTGPLTNNEQFF.